A single sample gave rise to the 18 T cell receptor beta chains below, sequenced in a study of cytomegalovirus exposure and HLA in healthy donors. The PCR ran on 60 Vbeta and 13 Jbeta primers. Measured with immunoSEQ multiplex PCR; TCRdb has only the in-frame clones, and not every one. Among 170,000 or so clones listed, over 60% were seen once. Input material: PBMCs. The receptors derive from a man aged 35-49 years in good health and CMV-seronegative.

This chain connects TRBV29-1 to TRBJ2-7; possible D gene TRBD1, 6 bases. The V and J ends lost 6 bases and 0 bases respectively, with 24 bases between them. Germline values: CDR1 SQVTM, CDR2 ANQGSEA. CDR3 size: 17 residues. Written as DNA, the CDR3 is TGCAGCGTCGGTGGGACACTGGGTGTTCTTAGCTCCTACGAGCAGTACTTC. Protein sequence: CSVGGTLGVLSSYEQYF.

The gene calls are TRBV7-8 and TRBJ1-5; 9 nucleotides match TRBD1. V was pared by 1 base and J by 6 bases, with 4 bases of the junction left unmatched. Germline lookup yields CDR1 SGHVS and CDR2 FQNEAQ. The CDR3 is 15 residues long. CDR3 DNA sequence: TGTGCCAGCAGCTTAGACAGGGGGCAGGTTCAGCCCCAGCATTTT. Its translation: CASSLDRGQVQPQHF.

The chain recombines TRBV18 with TRBJ1-5; 9 nucleotides align to TRBD1. V shed 0 bases and J 4 bases; nucleotides not matched to a gene: 1. Germline CDR1 is KGHSH and CDR2 is LQKENI. CDR3 length: 15 residues. In DNA form, the CDR3 reads TGTGCCAGCTCACCACCCGGGACAGGGAATCAGCCCCAGCATTTT. Protein sequence: CASSPPGTGNQPQHF.

The chain employs TRBV7-2 and TRBJ2-5, with a possible D match to TRBD2 (5 bases). This CDR3 has 14 amino acids. V gave up 1 base and J gave up 5 bases, with 11 bases separating them. CDR1 is SGHTA, CDR2 FQGNSA, per germline. CDR3 sequence (DNA): TGTGCCAGCAGCTTAGGGCCGGGATCTGAGACCCAGTACTTC. The encoded protein is CASSLGPGSETQYF.

V usage is TRBV7-8 and J usage is TRBJ2-6; 8 nucleotides align to TRBD2. V lost 6 bases, J lost 4 bases, and 14 bases stayed unmatched. The germline V gene encodes CDR1 SGHVS and CDR2 FQNEAQ. CDR3 length: 18 residues. The DNA of the CDR3 is TGTGCCAGCAGTCAGCCGGGACTAGACTTCTCCGGGGCCAACGTCCTGACTTTC. The encoded protein is CASSQPGLDFSGANVLTF.

J is TRBJ1-1 and V is TRBV18; 7 positions match TRBD1. Germline lookup yields CDR1 KGHSH and CDR2 LQKENI. The CDR3 runs to 15 residues. V lost 4 bases to trimming and J lost 2 bases; unmatched junction nucleotides: 7. CDR3: CASSLTGTANTEAFF. CDR3 DNA sequence: TGTGCCAGCTCACTCACCGGGACAGCAAACACTGAAGCTTTCTTT.

J is TRBJ1-1 and V is TRBV5-1, with D unclear. This CDR3 is built from 14 residues. Trimming cost V 0 bases and J 0 bases, with 6 bases left between them. Germline CDR1 and CDR2: SGHRS and YFSETQ. The CDR3 spells CASSLVGMNTEAFF. CDR3 nucleotide sequence: TGCGCCAGCAGCTTGGTTGGCATGAACACTGAAGCTTTCTTT.

This clone showed up just once. The chain combines TRBV6-5 with TRBJ2-7, with TRBD2 matching 14 bases. The CDR3 spans 15 residues. Per germline, CDR1 MNHEY and CDR2 SVGAGI. J gave up 5 bases and V 4 bases, and 4 bases lay outside the gene matches. The CDR3 DNA is TGTGCCAGCAGTTCCGGACTAGCGGGAGGTAACGAGCAGTACTTC. As protein: CASSSGLAGGNEQYF.

This clone was seen only once. This sequence joins TRBV4-3 and TRBJ1-2; 7 bases match TRBD1. After removal of 0 bases from V and 7 bases from J, the junction contained 11 bases not matched to a gene. Per germline, CDR1 LGHNA and CDR2 YSLEER. This CDR3 is built from 16 residues. The DNA for the CDR3 is TGCGCCAGCAGCCAAGAGATTATACAGGGGATAGGTGGCTACACCTTC. It is translated as CASSQEIIQGIGGYTF.

This clone was seen once. The V call is TRBV27, the J call TRBJ2-2; D perhaps matches TRBD1 (6 bases). Trimming took 5 bases from V and 6 from J, leaving 10 bases between them. The CDR3 length is 13 residues. Germline lookup yields CDR1 MNHEY and CDR2 SMNVEV (reference sequence). In DNA, the CDR3 is TGTGCCAGCAGTCTGAACAGGGCCGGGGAGCTGTTTTTT. Its protein product is CASSLNRAGELFF.

The chain joins TRBV7-9 to TRBJ2-3; 7 bases match TRBD2. The CDR3 extends over 17 amino acids. CDR1 and CDR2 from the germline V gene are SEHNR and FQNEAQ (reference sequence). Unmatched junction bases numbered 11, after V lost 5 bases and J lost 0 bases. The chain's CDR3 is CASSPLMASGSTDTQYF. In DNA, the CDR3 is TGTGCCAGCAGCCCCCTCATGGCTAGCGGAAGCACAGATACGCAGTATTTT.

The J gene is TRBJ2-3, the V gene TRBV11-1; the D gene is possibly TRBD1 (5 bases). This CDR3 has 15 residues. CDR1 and CDR2 from the germline V gene are SGHAT and FQDESV (reference sequence). V gave up 7 bases and J gave up 4 bases, with 18 bases separating them. CDR3 region: CASNLDSRESDTQYF. CDR3 nucleotide sequence: TGTGCCAGCAACCTCGACAGTAGGGAATCAGATACGCAGTATTTT.

The sample holds a few counts of this clone. V is TRBV6-5 and J is TRBJ2-7; 8 bases match TRBD1. V dropped 6 bases and J dropped 5; count of bases not matched to a gene: 12. Germline lookup yields CDR1 MNHEY and CDR2 SVGAGI. The CDR3 consists of 15 residues. The CDR3 spells CASSFSGDRFHEQYF. The CDR3 nucleotides read TGTGCCAGCAGCTTCTCCGGGGACAGGTTCCACGAGCAGTACTTC.

V usage is TRBV19 and J usage is TRBJ1-5, with D uncertain. Germline values: CDR1 LNHDA, CDR2 SQIVND (reference sequence). This CDR3 has 14 residues. Trimming took off 3 bases at V and 3 bases at J, with 9 bases between the two ends. CDR3 loop: CASSIPTDNQPQHF. Written as DNA, the CDR3 is TGTGCCAGTAGTATTCCAACAGACAATCAGCCCCAGCATTTT. Variable domain in full (rest from reference TRBV19 and TRBJ1-5): DGGITQSPKYLFRKEGQNVTLSCEQNLNHDAMYWYRQDPGQGLRLIYYSQIVNDFQKGDIAEGYSVSREKKESFPLTVTSAQKNPTAFYLCASSIPTDNQPQHFGDGTRLSIL.

This clone was seen a single time. The chain employs TRBV7-8 and TRBJ1-1; possible D gene TRBD1, 5 bases. The CDR3 is made up of 13 amino acids. The germline V gene has CDR1 SGHVS and CDR2 FQNEAQ. V was cut by 5 bases and J by 5 bases, with 12 bases left in between. In nucleotides, the CDR3 is TGTGCCAGCAGCGTGCGACAGTCAACTGAAGCTTTCTTT. It is translated as CASSVRQSTEAFF. The full variable domain, rest sourced from reference TRBV7-8 and TRBJ1-1, is GAGVSQSPRYKVAKRGQDVALRCDPISGHVSLFWYQQALGQGPEFLTYFQNEAQLDKSGLPSDRFFAERPEGSVSTLKIQRTQQEDSAVYLCASSVRQSTEAFFGQGTRLTVV.

The rearrangement uses TRBV19 and TRBJ2-7; maybe TRBD2 (6 bases). The germline CDR1 and CDR2 sequences are LNHDA and SQIVND (reference sequence). The CDR3 consists of 14 residues. V was trimmed by 3 bases and J by 5 bases, leaving 14 bases between them. CDR3 bases: TGTGCCAGTAGTATCGCGGGGCATACCAACGAGCAGTACTTC. Its translation is CASSIAGHTNEQYF.

This chain links TRBV6-1 with TRBJ2-5; unclear D gene. The CDR3 sequence is 14 residues long. Trimming took 1 base from V and 7 from J, leaving 13 bases between them. Germline V lookup: CDR1 MNHNS, CDR2 SASEGT. The CDR3 nucleotides read TGTGCCAGCAGTGAAGTAGAACCGTACGGGACCCAGTACTTC. Translation gives CASSEVEPYGTQYF.

This rearrangement joins TRBV9 to TRBJ2-2; the D gene is possibly TRBD1 (5 bases). This CDR3 has 17 residues. V was shortened by 3 bases and J by 2 bases, with 17 bases between the two germline ends. Germline lookup yields CDR1 SGDLS and CDR2 YYNGEE. The CDR3 is CASSGRKQGANTGELFF. The CDR3 nucleotides are TGTGCCAGCAGCGGAAGAAAGCAGGGCGCCAACACCGGGGAGCTGTTTTTT.